Listed below are T cell receptor beta chains from one sample, sequenced in a study of Tregs in tolerant kidney transplant recipients. TCRdb keeps only in-frame clones here, not all; method: immunoSEQ multiplex PCR. The table includes 20,000 to 25,000 clones, 81% detected once. The source was CD8+ T cells from blood (PBMCs), collected 6 months after the transplant. The receptor set was obtained from a human patient who received a combined kidney and bone marrow transplant. These T cells may partly come from the graft donor. CDR3s include the opening cysteine and the closing phenylalanine or tryptophan. A D gene is named only where the DNA matches it firmly. Clone size is not always given. Where it is, it says once, few, many or a class for expanded clones.

clone_size: .; j_call: TRBJ2-7; d_call: TRBD2; v_call: TRBV7-8; cdr3_nt: TGTGCCAGCAAGCCCAGGACTAGAAATAACTACGAGCAGTACTTC; cdr3_aa: CASKPRTRNNYEQYF
clone_size: .; j_call: TRBJ1-1; d_call: .; v_call: TRBV7-9; cdr3_nt: TGTGCCAGCCGCTTGACGGGGGAGAACACTGAAGCTTTCTTT; cdr3_aa: CASRLTGENTEAFF
clone_size: .; j_call: TRBJ1-1; d_call: .; v_call: TRBV7-6; cdr3_nt: TGTGCCAGCAGCTACGGGGCAGGGGACAACACTGAAGCTTTCTTT; cdr3_aa: CASSYGAGDNTEAFF
clone_size: .; j_call: TRBJ2-7; d_call: .; v_call: TRBV7-2; cdr3_nt: TGTGCCAGCAGCACCAGACAGGTTTACGAGCAGTACTTC; cdr3_aa: CASSTRQVYEQYF
clone_size: .; j_call: TRBJ2-1; d_call: TRBD2; v_call: TRBV9; cdr3_nt: TGTGCCAGCAGCCCCCAGCGGGAGGGCCTCAATGAGCAGTTCTTC; cdr3_aa: CASSPQREGLNEQFF
clone_size: .; j_call: TRBJ2-2; d_call: .; v_call: TRBV19; cdr3_nt: TGTGCCAGTAGTATTTTGGCTAGCAGCGCCGGGGAGCTGTTTTTT; cdr3_aa: CASSILASSAGELFF
clone_size: .; j_call: TRBJ2-1; d_call: .; v_call: TRBV7-3; cdr3_nt: TGTGCCAGCAGCTCAGGGTTCAATGAGCAGTTCTTC; cdr3_aa: CASSSGFNEQFF
clone_size: .; j_call: TRBJ2-5; d_call: .; v_call: TRBV7-3; cdr3_nt: TGTGCCAGCAGCTTAGGGGGGGGCAGTCAAGAGACCCAGTACTTC; cdr3_aa: CASSLGGGSQETQYF
clone_size: once; j_call: TRBJ2-5; d_call: TRBD2; v_call: TRBV7-9; cdr3_nt: TGTGCCAGCAGCTTAGCCGGGACTAGCGGGAGATGGGAGACCCAGTACTTC; cdr3_aa: CASSLAGTSGRWETQYF
clone_size: .; j_call: TRBJ1-1; d_call: TRBD1; v_call: TRBV5-5; cdr3_nt: TGTGCCACCACAGGGGGCTGGAACACTGAAGCTTTCTTT; cdr3_aa: CATTGGWNTEAFF
clone_size: .; j_call: TRBJ1-2; d_call: .; v_call: TRBV4-3; cdr3_nt: TGCGCCAGCAGCCAAGGGGAGGGGGGGCACTATGGCTACACCTTC; cdr3_aa: CASSQGEGGHYGYTF
clone_size: .; j_call: TRBJ1-3; d_call: .; v_call: TRBV29-1; cdr3_nt: TGCAGCGTTGTACCAGGGGCCTCCTCTGGAAACACCATATATTTT; cdr3_aa: CSVVPGASSGNTIYF
clone_size: once; j_call: TRBJ2-7; d_call: .; v_call: TRBV13; cdr3_nt: TGTGCCAGCACCCCGGGACAAGGGGGATACGAGCAGTACTTC; cdr3_aa: CASTPGQGGYEQYF
clone_size: once; j_call: TRBJ2-3; d_call: TRBD2; v_call: TRBV9; cdr3_nt: TGTGCCAGCAGCGTAAGACTAGCGGGGGGCGAAAGCACAGATACGCAGTATTTT; cdr3_aa: CASSVRLAGGESTDTQYF
clone_size: .; j_call: TRBJ2-2; d_call: TRBD1; v_call: TRBV11-2; cdr3_nt: TGTGCCAGCAACTTAGGGACAGGGGGCATCGGGGAGCTGTTTTTT; cdr3_aa: CASNLGTGGIGELFF
clone_size: few; j_call: TRBJ1-3; d_call: .; v_call: TRBV13; cdr3_nt: TGTGCCAGCAGCCCCGGGGTCTCTGGAAACACCATATATTTT; cdr3_aa: CASSPGVSGNTIYF
clone_size: once; j_call: TRBJ2-7; d_call: .; v_call: TRBV19; cdr3_nt: TGTGCCAGTAGTACCTCGTCCGGGTCCATAAACGAGCAGTACTTC; cdr3_aa: CASSTSSGSINEQYF
clone_size: .; j_call: TRBJ2-2; d_call: .; v_call: TRBV11-2; cdr3_nt: TGTGCCAGCAGCTTAGTCGGGGGAGTGGCCGGGGAGCTGTTTTTT; cdr3_aa: CASSLVGGVAGELFF
clone_size: .; j_call: TRBJ2-7; d_call: .; v_call: TRBV10-3; cdr3_nt: TGTGCCATCAGTGAGTCCACTATGTCCTACGAGCAGTACTTC; cdr3_aa: CAISESTMSYEQYF
clone_size: .; j_call: TRBJ2-1; d_call: TRBD2; v_call: TRBV18; cdr3_nt: TGTGCCAGCTCCCCAAGCGGGGGTGCCTACAATGAGCAGTTCTTC; cdr3_aa: CASSPSGGAYNEQFF
clone_size: .; j_call: TRBJ2-7; d_call: .; v_call: TRBV9; cdr3_nt: TGTGCCAGCAGCGTAGGTGGGGGCTCCTCCGGGGGGGAGCAGTACTTC; cdr3_aa: CASSVGGGSSGGEQYF
clone_size: .; j_call: TRBJ1-5; d_call: .; v_call: TRBV2; cdr3_nt: TGTGCCAGCAGTGAAACAGGAAGAGGCAATCAGCCCCAGCATTTT; cdr3_aa: CASSETGRGNQPQHF
clone_size: once; j_call: TRBJ2-7; d_call: TRBD1; v_call: TRBV7-9; cdr3_nt: TGTGCCAGCAGCTTAACGACAGGGACCTACGAGCAGTACTTC; cdr3_aa: CASSLTTGTYEQYF
clone_size: .; j_call: TRBJ2-5; d_call: .; v_call: TRBV7-9; cdr3_nt: TGTGCCAGCAGCCCGCAAGTCGGGGTTCAAGAGACCCAGTACTTC; cdr3_aa: CASSPQVGVQETQYF
clone_size: .; j_call: TRBJ2-5; d_call: .; v_call: TRBV7-9; cdr3_nt: TGTGCCAGCAACAGGGTGGAAGAGACCCAGTACTTC; cdr3_aa: CASNRVEETQYF
clone_size: .; j_call: TRBJ2-2; d_call: TRBD2; v_call: TRBV7-2; cdr3_nt: TGTGCCAGCAGCTTATTAGCGGGGGGGGATCGGGAGCTGTTTTTT; cdr3_aa: CASSLLAGGDRELFF
clone_size: .; j_call: TRBJ2-7; d_call: .; v_call: TRBV7-9; cdr3_nt: TGTGCCAGCAGCTTGTGGTCTATCGAGCAGTACTTC; cdr3_aa: CASSLWSIEQYF
clone_size: .; j_call: TRBJ2-7; d_call: TRBD1; v_call: TRBV9; cdr3_nt: TGTGCCAGCAGCGCCGACAGGGTGCCAACAAGCCCTTATTACGAGCAGTACTTC; cdr3_aa: CASSADRVPTSPYYEQYF
clone_size: .; j_call: TRBJ1-2; d_call: TRBD1; v_call: TRBV4-3; cdr3_nt: TGCGCCAGCAGCCAAGATCGGACAGGGGGGTTCTATGGCTACACCTTC; cdr3_aa: CASSQDRTGGFYGYTF
clone_size: once; j_call: TRBJ2-2; d_call: TRBD2; v_call: TRBV9; cdr3_nt: TGTGCCAGCAGCGTAGCGGGACTAGCGGGTACGAACACCGGGGAGCTGTTTTTT; cdr3_aa: CASSVAGLAGTNTGELFF
clone_size: medium-sized; j_call: TRBJ2-7; d_call: .; v_call: TRBV4-3; cdr3_nt: TGCGCCAGCAGCCAAGAAGTCCAGGGCTGGGAGCAGTACTTC; cdr3_aa: CASSQEVQGWEQYF
clone_size: .; j_call: TRBJ2-2; d_call: TRBD1; v_call: TRBV10-3; cdr3_nt: TGTGCCATCAGTGAATCGGACAGGGGGCTAGGGACCGGGGAGCTGTTTTTT; cdr3_aa: CAISESDRGLGTGELFF
clone_size: few; j_call: TRBJ1-2; d_call: .; v_call: TRBV4-3; cdr3_nt: TGCGCCAGCAGCCCGGGACATAACTATGGCTACACCTTC; cdr3_aa: CASSPGHNYGYTF
clone_size: .; j_call: TRBJ2-7; d_call: TRBD1; v_call: TRBV30; cdr3_nt: TGTGCCTGGAGTTCCGGACAGGGGTTGTACGAGCAGTACTTC; cdr3_aa: CAWSSGQGLYEQYF
clone_size: .; j_call: TRBJ2-5; d_call: .; v_call: TRBV20-1; cdr3_nt: TGCAGTGCAATAACCCGGGAGACCCAGTACTTC; cdr3_aa: CSAITRETQYF
clone_size: once; j_call: TRBJ2-1; d_call: TRBD2; v_call: TRBV13; cdr3_nt: TGTGCCAGCAGCTCACGGACTAGCGGGGACAATGAGCAGTTCTTC; cdr3_aa: CASSSRTSGDNEQFF
clone_size: once; j_call: TRBJ2-5; d_call: TRBD2; v_call: TRBV7-6; cdr3_nt: TGTGCCAGCAGCTTGGGCGGGGGGGCGGCGGAGCAGTACTTC; cdr3_aa: CASSLGGGAAEQYF
clone_size: .; j_call: TRBJ2-3; d_call: .; v_call: TRBV6-1; cdr3_nt: TGTGCCAGTCAGGATTTCTCCTACACAGATACGCAGTATTTT; cdr3_aa: CASQDFSYTDTQYF
clone_size: .; j_call: TRBJ1-1; d_call: .; v_call: TRBV12-2; cdr3_nt: TGCGCAAGTCGCTTATCGACAGGGATGAACACTGAAGCTTTCTTT; cdr3_aa: CASRLSTGMNTEAFF
clone_size: .; j_call: TRBJ2-7; d_call: .; v_call: TRBV4-3; cdr3_nt: TGCGCCAGCAGCCCCGGAGTTGGCGAGCAGTACTTC; cdr3_aa: CASSPGVGEQYF
clone_size: .; j_call: TRBJ1-4; d_call: .; v_call: TRBV21-1; cdr3_nt: TGTGCCAGCAGCGGACAGGATGAAAAACTGTTTTTT; cdr3_aa: CASSGQDEKLFF
clone_size: few; j_call: TRBJ1-4; d_call: .; v_call: TRBV2; cdr3_nt: TGTGCCAGCATTGCGATAGGGGCTCGTGAAAAACTGTTTTTT; cdr3_aa: CASIAIGAREKLFF
clone_size: .; j_call: TRBJ1-1; d_call: .; v_call: TRBV5-8; cdr3_nt: TGTGCCAGCAGCTTGTATGTGAACACTGAAGCTTTCTTT; cdr3_aa: CASSLYVNTEAFF
clone_size: .; j_call: TRBJ2-7; d_call: .; v_call: TRBV13; cdr3_nt: TGTGCCAGCAGCCAACGCGTGAGCTCCTACGAGCAGTACTTC; cdr3_aa: CASSQRVSSYEQYF
clone_size: .; j_call: TRBJ2-7; d_call: TRBD1; v_call: TRBV19; cdr3_nt: TGTGCCAGTAGTATGCAGACAGGGATCTACGAGCAGTACTTC; cdr3_aa: CASSMQTGIYEQYF
clone_size: .; j_call: TRBJ1-4; d_call: .; v_call: TRBV29-1; cdr3_nt: TGCAGCGTTGTCCACGGTGAAAAACTGTTTTTT; cdr3_aa: CSVVHGEKLFF
clone_size: .; j_call: TRBJ2-3; d_call: TRBD1; v_call: TRBV6-5; cdr3_nt: TGTGCCAGCAGTTACTACAGGGGGACAGATACGCAGTATTTT; cdr3_aa: CASSYYRGTDTQYF
clone_size: .; j_call: TRBJ1-2; d_call: .; v_call: TRBV11-2; cdr3_nt: TGTGCCAGCAGCTTAGATCAGGGGCCGGGAGGCTACACCTTC; cdr3_aa: CASSLDQGPGGYTF
clone_size: .; j_call: TRBJ1-1; d_call: TRBD1; v_call: TRBV27; cdr3_nt: TGTGCCAGCAGTTTATCGGGAGACAGGGGGGTATCTGAAGCTTTCTTT; cdr3_aa: CASSLSGDRGVSEAFF
clone_size: few; j_call: TRBJ2-7; d_call: .; v_call: TRBV6-1; cdr3_nt: TGTGCCAGCAACTCGTTAGGGGCTTTCGAGCAGTACTTC; cdr3_aa: CASNSLGAFEQYF